What follows is one T cell receptor beta chain and its context. RNA amounts of roughly 0.5 to 1 ug underwent reverse transcription with random hexamers. MiXCR, applied by TCRdb to the immunoSEQ multiplex PCR reads, yields one record per CDR3 protein. Of just under 95,000 distinct CDR3 sequences listed, roughly 94% are singletons. Negative isolation yielded CD4+ and CD8+ T cells, and FACS enriched TEMRA cells. The source of the sample is a study of CD8 T cells in Susac syndrome. V was clipped by 5 bases and J by 2 bases, with 10 bases between them. Germline loops: CDR1 GTSNPN, CDR2 SVGIG (reference sequence). CDR3 length: 12 amino acids.

Sequenced input: CD4+ T cells from PBMCs. The chain has TRBV30 and TRBJ2-7; no firm D call. The TCR comes from a human donor with Susac syndrome. CDR3 DNA sequence: TGTGCCTGGGACGGCAGTGCCTACGAGCAGTACTTC. It is translated as CAWDGSAYEQYF.